The 17 T cell receptor beta chains below all came from one sample that was sequenced in a study of T cell changes during pregnancy in multiple sclerosis. Here immunoSEQ multiplex PCR was the method, and the copy in TCRdb shows in-frame clones only, minus some. The table lists around 56,000 clones, more than 85% of them singletons. The specimen comprised CD4+ T cells from peripheral blood mononuclear cells, sampled in the third trimester of pregnancy. The origin of the receptors is a female donor with multiple sclerosis, enrolled in a pregnancy study.

The chain uses TRBV30 and TRBJ1-2; 8 nucleotides match TRBD1. After removal of 4 bases from V and 5 bases from J, the junction contained 12 bases not matched to a gene. The germline V gene has CDR1 GTSNPN and CDR2 SVGIG (reference sequence). The CDR3 loop spans 15 amino acids. The DNA of the CDR3 is TGTGCCTGGAAAACCCCGACAGGGGCTGGGTATGGCTACACCTTC. Amino acids: CAWKTPTGAGYGYTF. Based on the CDR3 plus reference TRBV30 and TRBJ1-2, the full variable domain is SQTIHQWPATLVQPVGSPLSLECTVEGTSNPNLYWYRQAAGRGLQLLFYSVGIGQISSEVPQNLSASRPQDRQFILSSKKLLLSDSGFYLCAWKTPTGAGYGYTFGSGTRLTVV.

The rearrangement uses TRBV27 and TRBJ1-4; D perhaps matches TRBD1 (5 bases). CDR3 length: 11 amino acids. The V end was cut by 5 bases, the J end by 10 bases, with 8 bases between. CDR1 and CDR2 from the germline V gene are MNHEY and SMNVEV (reference sequence). DNA of the CDR3: TGTGCCAGCAGTACCCAGGGAAAACTGTTTTTT. This encodes CASSTQGKLFF. The whole variable domain, filled in from reference TRBV27 and TRBJ1-4, reads EAQVTQNPRYLITVTGKKLTVTCSQNMNHEYMSWYRQDPGLGLRQIYYSMNVEVTDKGDVPEGYKVSRKEKRNFPLILESPSPNQTSLYFCASSTQGKLFFGSGTQLSVL.

The V and J genes are TRBV18 and TRBJ2-1; TRBD1 agrees at 10 bases. J lost 4 bases, V lost 5 bases, and 5 bases had no gene match. Looked up from germline, CDR1 is KGHSH and CDR2 is LQKENI. This CDR3 region has 15 residues. The DNA for the CDR3 is TGTGCCAGCTCAGCCGGGACAGGGGCTTACAATGAGCAGTTCTTC. Amino acid sequence: CASSAGTGAYNEQFF.

The J gene is TRBJ2-1, the V gene TRBV18; 8 bases align to TRBD2. This CDR3 has 17 amino acids. The germline CDR1 and CDR2 sequences are KGHSH and LQKENI. J lost 0 bases, V lost 3 bases, and 7 bases had no gene match. The CDR3 sequence is CASSPREAGVSYNEQFF. The DNA for the CDR3 is TGTGCCAGCTCACCCCGCGAAGCGGGAGTCTCCTACAATGAGCAGTTCTTC.

The chain recombines TRBV27 with TRBJ2-2, with 8 positions matching TRBD1. Trimming removed 2 bases from V and 4 bases from J; junction bases left unmatched: 9. CDR1 and CDR2 (germline): MNHEY, SMNVEV (reference sequence). The length of the CDR3 is 17 residues. This CDR3 is CASSLGTGRFSTGELFF. CDR3 in DNA: TGTGCCAGCAGTTTAGGGACAGGCCGATTCAGCACCGGGGAGCTGTTTTTT.

The chain couples TRBV9 to TRBJ1-5; D call uncertain. Trimming removed 1 base from V and 0 bases from J, with 8 bases in between. The CDR3 spans 15 residues. Looked up from germline, CDR1 is SGDLS and CDR2 is YYNGEE. CDR3 protein: CASSVSVGSNQPQHF. CDR3 nucleotide sequence: TGTGCCAGCAGCGTATCCGTCGGTAGCAATCAGCCCCAGCATTTT.

The chain has TRBV29-1 and TRBJ1-1; TRBD1 matches 10 bases. This CDR3 contains 13 residues. The V segment lost 7 bases and the J segment 1 base; nucleotides outside the gene matches: 3. Germline V gene sequence: CDR1 SQVTM, CDR2 ANQGSEA. The DNA for the CDR3 is TGCAGCGGCGGACAGGGGGAGAACACTGAAGCTTTCTTT. Its protein is CSGGQGENTEAFF.

This clone has only one observation. The chain employs TRBV10-1 and TRBJ2-7; a possible D gene is TRBD2 (6 bases). From germline, CDR1 is WNHNN and CDR2 SYGVQD (reference sequence). This CDR3 spans 13 amino acids. Trimming cost V 3 bases and J 3 bases, with 9 bases left between them. The CDR3 DNA reads as TGCGCCAGCAGTGAAGGTAGCGGCTACGAGCAGTACTTC. Translated: CASSEGSGYEQYF.

The chain combines TRBV6-1 with TRBJ1-4; D call uncertain. This CDR3 has 14 residues. Deletions cut 11 bases from V and 1 base from J, with 14 bases between. Germline-derived CDR1 and CDR2 are MNHNS and SASEGT. The CDR3 DNA follows: TGTGCCTCCCGGGGAGGCTTAACTAATGAAAAACTGTTTTTT. Translated: CASRGGLTNEKLFF.

A note on this clone: Relative to the germline gene, one junction end is altered; a read error may explain this. The chain employs TRBV10-1 and TRBJ2-5, with 12 bases identical to TRBD2. Germline V gene data show CDR1 as WNHNN and CDR2 as SYGVQD (reference sequence). The CDR3 is 15 amino acids. CDR3 coding DNA: TGCGCCAGCAGCCGTGGACTAGCGGGACAAGAGGCCCAGTACTTC. Protein sequence: CASSRGLAGQEAQYF.

The chain couples TRBV19 to TRBJ2-7, with TRBD1 matching over 10 bases. Germline CDR1 is LNHDA and CDR2 is SQIVND (reference sequence). The CDR3 has 15 amino acids. After removal of 7 bases from V and 3 bases from J, the junction contained 9 bases not matched to a gene. The CDR3 region is CASMGTGAGNYEQYF. CDR3 DNA sequence: TGTGCCAGTATGGGGACAGGGGCGGGTAACTACGAGCAGTACTTC. Using reference TRBV19 and TRBJ2-7 for the parts outside the CDR3, the full variable domain is DGGITQSPKYLFRKEGQNVTLSCEQNLNHDAMYWYRQDPGQGLRLIYYSQIVNDFQKGDIAEGYSVSREKKESFPLTVTSAQKNPTAFYLCASMGTGAGNYEQYFGPGTRLTVT.

The V gene is TRBV7-2, the J gene TRBJ1-5; 7 bases are a match to TRBD1. Per germline, CDR1 SGHTA and CDR2 FQGNSA. Trimming took 2 bases from V and 4 from J; bases not matched to a gene: 11. The CDR3 is made up of 17 amino acids. In DNA, the CDR3 is TGTGCCAGCAGCTTAAATCCGACAGGGTGGGAGAATCAGCCCCAGCATTTT. This translates into CASSLNPTGWENQPQHF.

CDR3 region: CASSLGDNPTDTQYF. The CDR3 nucleotides read TGTGCCAGCAGCTTGGGGGACAACCCCACAGATACGCAGTATTTT. The rearrangement uses TRBV11-3 and TRBJ2-3, with D perhaps TRBD1 (6 bases). The germline V gene encodes CDR1 SGHNT and CDR2 YENEEA. CDR3 length: 15 amino acids. Trimming took off 3 bases at V and 2 bases at J, with 12 bases between the two ends.

The J gene is TRBJ2-1, the V gene TRBV7-2, with D possibly being TRBD1 (6 bases). The germline V and J ends were trimmed by 7 bases and 0 bases, with 10 bases remaining between them. The CDR3 runs to 14 residues. Germline CDR1 is SGHTA and CDR2 is FQGNSA. The CDR3 region has the DNA TGTGCCAGCACCACAGGGAGCTCCTACAATGAGCAGTTCTTC. This translates into CASTTGSSYNEQFF.

The chain recombines TRBV7-3 with TRBJ2-3, with 9 bases aligning to TRBD1. With 5 bases clipped from V and 9 bases from J, the junction kept 6 bases outside the gene matches. The CDR3 length is 13 residues. Germline V gene lookup returns CDR1 SGHTA and CDR2 FQGTGA. The DNA of the CDR3 is TGTGCCAGCAGCCCGGGACAGGGCATGACGCAGTATTTT. Its translation is CASSPGQGMTQYF.

The chain is built from TRBV5-5 and TRBJ1-3; weak D call: TRBD1 (6 bases). V shed 1 base and J shed 7 bases, with 21 bases lying between them. Germline CDR1 SGHKS, CDR2 YYEKEE (reference sequence). CDR3 size: 17 residues. This CDR3 is CASSLSTPGAARNTIYF. In DNA form, the CDR3 reads TGTGCCAGCAGCTTGTCTACACCAGGGGCCGCAAGGAACACCATATATTTT.

V is TRBV2 and J is TRBJ2-7, with 8 bases lining up with TRBD1. Trimming took 1 base from V and 3 from J; bases not matched to a gene: 2. This CDR3 comprises 14 residues. Germline-derived CDR1 and CDR2 are SNHLY and FYNNEI. CDR3: CASSEGTGYYEQYF. DNA for the CDR3: TGTGCCAGCAGTGAAGGGACAGGGTACTACGAGCAGTACTTC.